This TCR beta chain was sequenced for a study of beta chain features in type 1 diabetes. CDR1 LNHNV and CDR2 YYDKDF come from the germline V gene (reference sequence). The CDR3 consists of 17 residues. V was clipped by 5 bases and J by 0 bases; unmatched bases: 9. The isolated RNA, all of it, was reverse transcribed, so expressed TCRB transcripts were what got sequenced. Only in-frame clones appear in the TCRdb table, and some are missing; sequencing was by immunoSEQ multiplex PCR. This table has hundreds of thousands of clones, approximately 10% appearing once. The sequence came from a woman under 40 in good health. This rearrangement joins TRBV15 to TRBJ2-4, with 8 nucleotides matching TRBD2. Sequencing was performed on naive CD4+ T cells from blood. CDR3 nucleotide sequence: TGTGCCACCAGCCCGGAGTCGGGGGGGAGAGCCAAAAACATTCAGTACTTC. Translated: CATSPESGGRAKNIQYF.